The 11 T cell receptor beta chains listed next were all sequenced from one sample in a study of blood T cell repertoires in COVID-19. Generated by immunoSEQ multiplex PCR, the TCRdb table keeps only in-frame clones and is missing some. This sample has about 400,000 clones, with roughly 89% found just once. Material for sequencing was PBMCs or T cells enriched from blood (not recorded which). These receptors were obtained from a woman between 25 and 40 years old who had recovered from COVID-19.

The gene calls are TRBV7-9 and TRBJ2-7; 7 bases map to TRBD1. The germline gives CDR1 SEHNR, CDR2 FQNEAQ (reference sequence). The CDR3 totals 17 residues. V lost 5 bases to trimming and J lost 4 bases; unmatched junction nucleotides: 17. CDR3 nucleotides: TGTGCCAGCAGCCAATCAGCGACAGGGACGTCCTCGTACGAGCAGTACTTC. Translated: CASSQSATGTSSYEQYF.

A few counts support this clone. The J gene is TRBJ2-7, the V gene TRBV30; the D gene is possibly TRBD2 (5 bases). Trimming shortened V by 2 bases and J by 2 bases, and 10 bases separated the two germline ends. This CDR3 is 13 amino acids long. Germline V lookup: CDR1 GTSNPN, CDR2 SVGIG (reference sequence). The CDR3 bases are TGTGCCTGGAGTAGGAGCGGCGCCTACGAGCAGTACTTC. Amino acids: CAWSRSGAYEQYF.

The chain couples TRBV5-1 to TRBJ2-2; the D gene is possibly TRBD2 (6 bases). V shed 2 bases and J shed 6 bases, with 17 bases lying between them. Per the germline V gene, CDR1 is SGHRS and CDR2 is YFSETQ. This CDR3 spans 16 amino acids. Here the CDR3 DNA reads TGCGCCAGCAGCTTCTTGAGTCGGGAGTCGGCCGGGGAGCTGTTTTTT. Protein product: CASSFLSRESAGELFF.

V is TRBV20-1 and J is TRBJ2-1; D is unclear. Germline V lookup: CDR1 DFQATT, CDR2 SNEGSKA (reference sequence). The ends were cut back, 3 bases at V and 6 bases at J, with 12 bases in the middle. The CDR3 is made up of 13 amino acids. The CDR3 loop is CSASRVASNEQFF. The CDR3 DNA follows: TGCAGTGCTAGTCGAGTAGCTTCCAATGAGCAGTTCTTC.

V usage is TRBV5-6 and J usage is TRBJ1-5; 7 nucleotides align to TRBD1. In germline, CDR1 is SGHDT, CDR2 YYEEEE. CDR3 length: 14 amino acids. Trimming at V came to 5 bases and at J to 4 bases, leaving 6 bases not matched to a gene. CDR3 DNA sequence: TGTGCCAGCAGTCCGACAGGGTCTAATCAGCCCCAGCATTTT. Its protein product is CASSPTGSNQPQHF.

V is TRBV6-6 and J is TRBJ2-3, with TRBD2 identical over 9 bases. With 7 bases clipped from V and 6 bases from J, the junction kept 14 bases outside the gene matches. Germline V gene lookup returns CDR1 MNHNY and CDR2 SVGAGI (reference sequence). This CDR3 has 16 residues. CDR3 nucleotides: TGTGCCAGCATTAGGGGTAGTAGCGGGAGTTCGGATACGCAGTATTTT. Its translation: CASIRGSSGSSDTQYF.

This clone appeared a few times. The DNA for the CDR3 is TGTGCCAGCAGCCTGGGACAGAGCACTTTTGGCTACACCTTC. Protein product: CASSLGQSTFGYTF. V gene TRBV5-4 combines with J gene TRBJ1-2; 7 bases map to TRBD1. Germline values: CDR1 SGHNT, CDR2 YYREEE (reference sequence). The CDR3 is 14 amino acids. V shed 4 bases, J shed 7 bases, and the junction held 10 bases outside the gene matches.

In this sample, this clone turned up once. The J gene is TRBJ1-6, the V gene TRBV2; 10 positions match TRBD1. J gave up 10 bases and V 8 bases, and 8 bases lay outside the gene matches. In germline, CDR1 is SNHLY, CDR2 FYNNEI. This CDR3 has 14 residues. CDR3 nucleotides: TGTGCCAGCGGACAGGGGGGGAGTCGGTCACCCCTCCACTTT. Translating it yields CASGQGGSRSPLHF. The full variable domain, rest sourced from reference TRBV2 and TRBJ1-6, is EPEVTQTPSHQVTQMGQEVILRCVPISNHLYFYWYRQILGQKVEFLVSFYNNEISEKSEIFDDQFSVERPDGSNFTLKIRSTKLEDSAMYFCASGQGGSRSPLHFGNGTRLTVT.

This clone showed up just once. The rearrangement joins TRBV6-5 to TRBJ2-5, with D possibly being TRBD2 (7 bases). V was shortened by 8 bases and J by 4 bases, with 17 bases between the two germline ends. Germline CDR1 is MNHEY and CDR2 is SVGAGI. CDR3 length: 14 amino acids. The CDR3 DNA is TGTGCCAGCGCTTATAGGGGGGGCCGAGAGACCCAGTACTTC. It translates to CASAYRGGRETQYF.

The chain has TRBV2 and TRBJ1-5, with D tentatively TRBD1 (6 bases). Germline V CDR1 and CDR2: SNHLY, FYNNEI. CDR3 length: 13 residues. DNA for the CDR3: TGTGCGACAGGCCCGTATAGCAATCAGCCCCAGCATTTT. Translated: CATGPYSNQPQHF.

J is TRBJ2-5 and V is TRBV11-3, with TRBD1 matching 10 bases. J was trimmed by 5 bases and V by 1 base; bases with no gene match: 4. Looked up from germline, CDR1 is SGHNT and CDR2 is YENEEA. This CDR3 has 15 residues. The CDR3 here is CASSLGGQGIETQYF. The CDR3 DNA is TGTGCCAGCAGCTTAGGGGGACAGGGGATCGAGACCCAGTACTTC.